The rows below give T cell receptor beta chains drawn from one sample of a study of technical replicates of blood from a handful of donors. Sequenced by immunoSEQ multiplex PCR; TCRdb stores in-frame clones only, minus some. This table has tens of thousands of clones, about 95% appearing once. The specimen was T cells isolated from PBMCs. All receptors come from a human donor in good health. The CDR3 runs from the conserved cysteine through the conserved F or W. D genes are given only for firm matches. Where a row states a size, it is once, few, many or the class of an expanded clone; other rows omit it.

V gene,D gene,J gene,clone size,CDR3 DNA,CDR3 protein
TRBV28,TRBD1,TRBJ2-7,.,TGTGCCAGCAGAACTCCGGGACAGGGATTCTACGAGCAGTACTTC,CASRTPGQGFYEQYF
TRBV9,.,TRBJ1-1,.,TGTGCCAGCAGCGTAGTCGTGGGAGACATCAGGACTGAAGCTTTCTTT,CASSVVVGDIRTEAFF
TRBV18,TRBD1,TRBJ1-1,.,TGTGCCAGCTCACCGCGGGACAGGGGATCCCACACTGAAGCTTTCTTT,CASSPRDRGSHTEAFF
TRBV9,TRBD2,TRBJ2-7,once,TGTGCCAGCAGCGTAGCCACTAGCGATTACTACGAGCAGTACTTC,CASSVATSDYYEQYF
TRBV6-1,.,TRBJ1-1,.,TGTGCCAGCAGTGTCCTTATAACGGGGAACACTGAAGCTTTCTTT,CASSVLITGNTEAFF
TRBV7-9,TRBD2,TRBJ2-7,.,TGTGCCAGCAGCTTATCCCTAGCGGGGTTTGAGCAGTACTTC,CASSLSLAGFEQYF
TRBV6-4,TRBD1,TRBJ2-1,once,TGTGCCAGCAGCGGACAGGGTGGGAATGAGCAGTTCTTC,CASSGQGGNEQFF
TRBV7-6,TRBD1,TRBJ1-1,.,TGTGCCAGCAAGCAGGGGGGTCACACTGAAGCTTTCTTT,CASKQGGHTEAFF
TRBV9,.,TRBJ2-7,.,TGTGCCAGCAGCGTAGGGGACATCCCTAGCGGCGGGCGTTACGAGCAGTACTTC,CASSVGDIPSGGRYEQYF
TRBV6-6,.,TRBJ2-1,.,TGTGCCAGCAGTTACTCGCGGGAGCAGTTCTTC,CASSYSREQFF
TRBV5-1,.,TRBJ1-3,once,TGCGCCAGCAGCGTTGGACAGTCAAACACCATATATTTT,CASSVGQSNTIYF
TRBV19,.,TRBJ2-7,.,TGTGCCAGTATGCCCCATGCGTCGGCCTACGAGCAGTACTTC,CASMPHASAYEQYF
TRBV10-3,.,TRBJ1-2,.,TGTGCCATCAGTGAGGGGGGGGGCGACTATGGCTACACCTTC,CAISEGGGDYGYTF
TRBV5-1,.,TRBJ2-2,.,TGCGCCAGCAGCCCGTACGGGACTAACACCGGGGAGCTGTTTTTT,CASSPYGTNTGELFF
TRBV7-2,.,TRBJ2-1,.,TGTGCCAGCAGCTTAGAGGGAGGGGGTAGCGGTCCTTACAATGAGCAGTTCTTC,CASSLEGGGSGPYNEQFF
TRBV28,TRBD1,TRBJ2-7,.,TGTGCCAGCAGTGTGGACAGGGTCTACGAGCAGTACTTC,CASSVDRVYEQYF
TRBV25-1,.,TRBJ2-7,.,TGTGCCAGCAGCGATGACAGCTTGATCTCCTACGAGCAGTACTTC,CASSDDSLISYEQYF
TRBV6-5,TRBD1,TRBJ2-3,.,TGTGCCAGCAGTAGAGACAGGGGGCGTGCAGATACGCAGTATTTT,CASSRDRGRADTQYF
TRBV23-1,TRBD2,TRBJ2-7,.,TGCGCCAGCAGTCACCCGGGCGGGAGAAACGAGCAGTACTTC,CASSHPGGRNEQYF
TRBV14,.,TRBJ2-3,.,TGTGCCAGCAGCCGAATTAGCAGCGGCACAGATACGCAGTATTTT,CASSRISSGTDTQYF
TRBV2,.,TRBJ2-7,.,TGTGCCAGCAGTGAACAGGCGATCCAGGGTAGCTCCTACGAGCAGTACTTC,CASSEQAIQGSSYEQYF
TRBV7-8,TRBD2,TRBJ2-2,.,TGTGCCAGCAGCGAACTCGGACTAGCGGGAAACACCGGGGAGCTGTTTTTT,CASSELGLAGNTGELFF
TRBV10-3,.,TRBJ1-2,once,TGTGCCATCACCAGCGCTCTAGCTAACTATGGCTACACCTTC,CAITSALANYGYTF
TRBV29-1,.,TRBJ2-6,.,TGCAGCACCTCCGGGACACCAGACTCTGGGGCCAACGTCCTGACTTTC,CSTSGTPDSGANVLTF
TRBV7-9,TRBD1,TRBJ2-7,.,TGTGCCAGCAGCTTCTGGGACAGGGACCACGAGCAGTACTTC,CASSFWDRDHEQYF
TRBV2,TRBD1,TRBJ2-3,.,TGTGCCAGCAGTTGGACAGGTGGTGATACGCAGTATTTT,CASSWTGGDTQYF
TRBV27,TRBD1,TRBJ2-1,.,TGTGCCAGCAGTTTATCCCCAGGGGGCAATGAGCAGTTCTTC,CASSLSPGGNEQFF
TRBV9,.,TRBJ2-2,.,TGTGCCAGCAGCGTAGGGGCTTCCGGGGAGCTGTTTTTT,CASSVGASGELFF
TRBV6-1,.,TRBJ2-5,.,TGTGCCAGCAGTGCATCCAGGGGGGAAGGAGAGACCCAGTACTTC,CASSASRGEGETQYF
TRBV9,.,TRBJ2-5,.,TGTGCCAGCAGGCCCTCAGGGGAAGAGACCCAGTACTTC,CASRPSGEETQYF
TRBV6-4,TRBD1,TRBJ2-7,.,TGTGCCAGCAGTTCTGGGACAGGGTCCTACGAGCAGTACTTC,CASSSGTGSYEQYF
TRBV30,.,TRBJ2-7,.,TGTGCCTGGAGTTCGACTTTACACGAGCAGTACTTC,CAWSSTLHEQYF
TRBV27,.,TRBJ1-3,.,TGTGCCAGCAGCCCGATAGACAGGACTGGAAACACCATATATTTT,CASSPIDRTGNTIYF
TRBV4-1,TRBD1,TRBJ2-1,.,TGCGCCAGCAGCCAGCCCTTTCCGGGACAGGGGGGTTGGGGCGAGCAGTTCTTC,CASSQPFPGQGGWGEQFF
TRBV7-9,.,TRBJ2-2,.,TGTGCCAGCAGCTCGGACAGTTACACCGGGGAGCTGTTTTTT,CASSSDSYTGELFF
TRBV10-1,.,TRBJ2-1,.,TGCGCCACTTCTTTGGGAGCGGAATACAATGAGCAGTTCTTC,CATSLGAEYNEQFF
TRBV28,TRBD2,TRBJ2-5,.,TGTGCCAGCAGTCCAGAACTAGCGGGAGGGCAAGAGACCCAGTACTTC,CASSPELAGGQETQYF
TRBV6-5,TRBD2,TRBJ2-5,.,TGTGCCAGCAGGGGGACTACCCAAGAGACCCAGTACTTC,CASRGTTQETQYF
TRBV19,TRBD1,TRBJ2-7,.,TGTGCCAGTAGTATCGGGACAGGGTCCCCCTACGAGCAGTACTTC,CASSIGTGSPYEQYF
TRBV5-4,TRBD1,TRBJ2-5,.,TGTGCCAGCAGTTATGACAGGGTGGGGACCCAGTACTTC,CASSYDRVGTQYF
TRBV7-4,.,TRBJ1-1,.,TGTGCCAGCAGCTATCGTTTGAACAGGAAGAACACTGAAGCTTTCTTT,CASSYRLNRKNTEAFF
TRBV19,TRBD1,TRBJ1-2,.,TGTGCCAGTATGGAGGACAGGGCTTATGGCTACACCTTC,CASMEDRAYGYTF
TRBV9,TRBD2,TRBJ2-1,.,TGTGCCAGCAGCGTATCCCGGGACTACCTCTACAATGAGCAGTTCTTC,CASSVSRDYLYNEQFF
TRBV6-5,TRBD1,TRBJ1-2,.,TGTGCCAGCAATCCCTCCGGGACAGGGTCCCATGGCTACACCTTC,CASNPSGTGSHGYTF